This TCR beta chain was profiled in a study of shared clonotypes between healthy human individuals. General study findings and limits: In general, naive subsets displayed greater estimated richness than memory subsets did. Researchers sampled only blood; tissue repertoires likely differ.

CD45RA-negative memory and CD45RA+ naive subsets were split from the CD4+ cells. This clone came up a few times. The target antigen is unknown. Assay execution proceeded at the deep level. TCRdb keeps only in-frame clones here, not all; method: immunoSEQ multiplex PCR. This table holds about 1.1 million clones, approximately 80% found once. The germline gives CDR1 GTSNPN, CDR2 SVGIG (reference sequence). Trimming pared 5 bases from V and 3 bases from J, leaving 14 bases between. This CDR3 has 14 amino acids. This chain connects TRBV30 to TRBJ1-5; a possible D gene is TRBD1 (5 bases). The specimen sequenced was memory CD4+ T cells from PBMCs. Subset meaning: CD45RA-negative fraction. The sequence was obtained from a man younger than 35 in good health. Some clones in this sample may be carry-over from other donors' samples. The CDR3 is CAWAWGLNNQPQHF. The DNA of the CDR3 is TGTGCCTGGGCGTGGGGCCTGAACAATCAGCCCCAGCATTTT.